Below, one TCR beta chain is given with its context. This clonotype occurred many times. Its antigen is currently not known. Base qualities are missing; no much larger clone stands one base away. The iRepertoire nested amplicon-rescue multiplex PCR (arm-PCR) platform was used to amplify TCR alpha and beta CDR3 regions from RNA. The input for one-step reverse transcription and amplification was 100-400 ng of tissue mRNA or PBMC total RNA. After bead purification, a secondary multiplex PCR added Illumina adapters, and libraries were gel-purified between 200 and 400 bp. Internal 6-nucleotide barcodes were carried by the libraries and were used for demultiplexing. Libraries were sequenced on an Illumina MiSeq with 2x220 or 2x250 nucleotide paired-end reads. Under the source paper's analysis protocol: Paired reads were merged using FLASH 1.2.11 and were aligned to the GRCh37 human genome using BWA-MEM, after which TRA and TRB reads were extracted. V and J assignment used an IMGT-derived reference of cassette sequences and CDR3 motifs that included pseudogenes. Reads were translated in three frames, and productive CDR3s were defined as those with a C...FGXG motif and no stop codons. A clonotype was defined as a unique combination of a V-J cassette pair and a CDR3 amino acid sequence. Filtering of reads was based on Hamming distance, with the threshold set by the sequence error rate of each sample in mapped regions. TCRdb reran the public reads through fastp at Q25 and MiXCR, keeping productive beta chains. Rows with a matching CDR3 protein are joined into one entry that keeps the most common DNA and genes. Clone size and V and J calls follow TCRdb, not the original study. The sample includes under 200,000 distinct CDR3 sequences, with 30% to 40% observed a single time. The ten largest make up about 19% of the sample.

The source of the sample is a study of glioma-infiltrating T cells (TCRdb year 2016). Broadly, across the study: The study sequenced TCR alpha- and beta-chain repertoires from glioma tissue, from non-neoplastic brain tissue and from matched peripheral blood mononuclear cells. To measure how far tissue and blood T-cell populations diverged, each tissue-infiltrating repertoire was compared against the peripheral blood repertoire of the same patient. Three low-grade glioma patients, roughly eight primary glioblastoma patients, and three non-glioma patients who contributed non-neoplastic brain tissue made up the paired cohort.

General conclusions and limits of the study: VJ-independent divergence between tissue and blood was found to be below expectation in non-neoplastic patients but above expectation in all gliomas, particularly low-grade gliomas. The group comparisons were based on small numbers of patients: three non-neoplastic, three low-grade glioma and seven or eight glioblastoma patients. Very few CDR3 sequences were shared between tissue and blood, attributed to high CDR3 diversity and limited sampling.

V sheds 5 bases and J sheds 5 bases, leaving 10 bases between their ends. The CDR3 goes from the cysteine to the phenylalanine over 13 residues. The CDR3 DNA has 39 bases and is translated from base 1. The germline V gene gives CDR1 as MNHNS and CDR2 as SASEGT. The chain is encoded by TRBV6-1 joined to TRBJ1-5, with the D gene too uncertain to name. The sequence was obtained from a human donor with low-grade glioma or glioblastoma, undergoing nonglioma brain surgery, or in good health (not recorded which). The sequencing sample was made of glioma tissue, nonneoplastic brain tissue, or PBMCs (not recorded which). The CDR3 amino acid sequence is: CASSSIRDQPQHF. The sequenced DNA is TGTGCCAGCAGTTCGATAAGAGATCAGCCCCAGCATTTT.